The entry that follows covers one TCR beta chain sequence. What it recognizes is unknown. The data were taken from a study of T cells in Graves' hyperthyroidism and ophthalmopathy. Broader study findings: Most expanded thyroid clonotypes above 0.001 also appeared in blood. By a 13 V-J model, ophthalmopathy was set apart from stable hyperthyroidism.

RNA transcripts gave rise to amplified TCR beta CDR3 regions. Using the HTBI primer set, a first-round RT-PCR was run on the TCR CDR3. Using its own MiXCR run on the multiplex PCR reads, TCRdb lists one record per CDR3 protein. Found here are around 600,000 distinct CDR3 sequences, roughly 15% of them singletons; the top ten hold approximately 13%. The CDR3 extends over 12 amino acids. Looked up from germline, CDR1 is LGHDT and CDR2 is YNNKEL (reference sequence). V lost 1 base and J lost 14, with 9 bases in between. This receptor was identified in a woman between 45 and 60 years old with Graves' ophthalmopathy. The chain carries TRBV3-1 and TRBJ1-6; D not certain. Material: blood. This CDR3 is CASSQARGSLHF. For the CDR3, the DNA is TGTGCCAGCAGCCAAGCCCGAGGATCCCTCCACTTT.